One sample yielded the 3 T cell receptor beta chains listed below, sequenced in a study of cytomegalovirus exposure and HLA in healthy donors. The PCR made use of 60 Vbeta and 13 Jbeta primers. TCRdb keeps only in-frame clones here, not all; method: immunoSEQ multiplex PCR. This sample has approximately 170,000 clones, with 70% to 80% found just once. Input material: PBMCs. The receptors were gathered from a woman between 50 and 59 years old in good health and CMV-seronegative.

V is TRBV2 and J is TRBJ2-1, with D possibly being TRBD2 (7 bases). Germline V lookup: CDR1 SNHLY, CDR2 FYNNEI. Trimming pared 10 bases from V and 8 bases from J, leaving 15 bases between. CDR3 size: 12 residues. The chain's CDR3 is CANNQGRDEQFF. DNA of the CDR3: TGTGCCAATAACCAGGGGAGGGATGAGCAGTTCTTC.

This clone has just a few counts. The J gene is TRBJ2-2, the V gene TRBV5-1, with 9 bases aligning to TRBD1. Trimming cost V 3 bases and J 5 bases; bases outside gene matches: 8. The CDR3 has 16 amino acids. Germline CDR1 SGHRS, CDR2 YFSETQ. CDR3 DNA: TGCGCCAGCAGCTCCCGGACAGGGGTAGAAACCGGGGAGCTGTTTTTT. Its translation is CASSSRTGVETGELFF.

This clone occurred once. The chain is built from TRBV2 and TRBJ1-6; D unclear. Germline CDR1 SNHLY, CDR2 FYNNEI. The CDR3 sequence is 14 residues long. V was clipped by 3 bases and J by 7 bases, with 10 bases between them. As DNA, the CDR3 is TGTGCCAGCAGTGAGGGTAGGAGCAATTCACCCCTCCACTTT. Protein product: CASSEGRSNSPLHF.